The next 27 T cell receptor beta chains were all read from a single sample in a study of T cell changes during pregnancy in multiple sclerosis. TCRdb's copy holds only in-frame clones and misses some; the assay was immunoSEQ multiplex PCR. The data hold about 79,000 clones, with about nine tenths observed a single time. Source: CD4+ T cells from peripheral blood mononuclear cells, taken in the second trimester of pregnancy. The receptors come from a female donor with multiple sclerosis, enrolled in a pregnancy study.

This clone appeared a single time. The rearrangement joins TRBV5-5 to TRBJ2-2, with 9 bases lining up with TRBD2. The V gene's germline CDR1 is SGHKS and CDR2 YYEKEE (reference sequence). This CDR3 is built from 16 residues. Trimming removed 4 bases from V and 6 bases from J; junction bases left unmatched: 10. The CDR3: CASSSLSGGGAGELFF. The CDR3, as DNA: TGTGCCAGCAGCAGCCTTAGCGGGGGAGGGGCCGGGGAGCTGTTTTTT.

V gene TRBV18 combines with J gene TRBJ2-7, with 9 bases lining up with TRBD1. The length of the CDR3 is 14 residues. Trimming cost V 11 bases and J 1 base; bases outside gene matches: 9. Per germline, CDR1 KGHSH and CDR2 LQKENI. The CDR3 region is CASSAGTGSYEQYF. The CDR3 DNA reads as TGTGCCTCCTCAGCGGGGACAGGGTCCTACGAGCAGTACTTC.

The CDR3 here is CASRTSGSYEQYF. CDR3 DNA: TGTGCCAGCCGGACTAGCGGCTCCTACGAGCAGTACTTC. V gene TRBV6-5 combines with J gene TRBJ2-7; 10 nucleotides match TRBD2. The CDR3 totals 13 residues. Trimming cost V 8 bases and J 0 bases; bases outside gene matches: 1. CDR1 and CDR2 (germline): MNHEY, SVGAGI.

The rearrangement uses TRBV27 and TRBJ2-7; 7 nucleotides line up with TRBD1. Germline CDR1 is MNHEY and CDR2 is SMNVEV (reference sequence). J lost 7 bases, V lost 2 bases, and 20 bases had no gene match. The CDR3 loop spans 18 amino acids. The DNA of the CDR3 is TGTGCCAGCAGTTTACGGGTACAGGGAAGGGGGCCCCTATGGGAGCAGTACTTC. The encoded protein is CASSLRVQGRGPLWEQYF.

CDR3 DNA sequence: TGTGCCAGCAGTTACCCCCAGACAGGGGGATCGGGAGAGCAGTACTTC. Residues: CASSYPQTGGSGEQYF. The chain joins TRBV6-6 to TRBJ2-7; 9 nucleotides line up with TRBD1. The CDR3 covers 16 residues. Trimming at V came to 2 bases and at J to 7 bases, leaving 12 bases not matched to a gene. Looked up from germline, CDR1 is MNHNY and CDR2 is SVGAGI (reference sequence).

V and J are TRBV7-9 and TRBJ2-1, with D possibly matching TRBD1 (6 bases). The CDR3 is made up of 14 amino acids. Trimming cost V 1 base and J 8 bases, with 12 bases left between them. Per the germline V gene, CDR1 is SEHNR and CDR2 is FQNEAQ (reference sequence). The CDR3 reads CASSLVGRGYEQFF. CDR3 coding DNA: TGTGCCAGCAGCTTAGTCGGCAGGGGCTATGAGCAGTTCTTC. Variable domain in full (rest from reference TRBV7-9 and TRBJ2-1): DTGVSQNPRHKITKRGQNVTFRCDPISEHNRLYWYRQTLGQGPEFLTYFQNEAQLEKSRLLSDRFSAERPKGSFSTLEIQRTEQGDSAMYLCASSLVGRGYEQFFGPGTRLTVL.

V usage is TRBV15 and J usage is TRBJ1-6; D not resolved. The germline V gene encodes CDR1 LNHNV and CDR2 YYDKDF (reference sequence). CDR3 length: 15 residues. With 0 bases removed from V and 10 bases from J, the gap between germline ends came to 13 bases. As DNA, the CDR3 is TGTGCCACCAGCAGAGATCATGTCGGGAACTCACCCCTCCACTTT. The encoded protein is CATSRDHVGNSPLHF.

V gene TRBV27 combines with J gene TRBJ2-1, with 8 bases fitting TRBD1. V shed 6 bases, J shed 6 bases, and the junction held 4 bases outside the gene matches. Germline V lookup: CDR1 MNHEY, CDR2 SMNVEV (reference sequence). This CDR3 is 13 amino acids long. The DNA of the CDR3 is TGTGCCAGCAGACGAACAGGGGGCAATGAGCAGTTCTTC. Amino acid sequence: CASRRTGGNEQFF.

The chain has TRBV10-3 and TRBJ2-1; D is undetermined. Looked up from germline, CDR1 is ENHRY and CDR2 is SYGVKD. This CDR3 region has 15 residues. V lost 6 bases and J 4 bases, leaving 16 bases between the germline ends. CDR3 DNA sequence: TGTGCCATCAGGGGTGGAGAGGATAAGTACAATGAGCAGTTCTTC. Protein product: CAIRGGEDKYNEQFF.

The chain employs TRBV10-2 and TRBJ2-1; 13 bases are shared with TRBD2. The ends lost 10 bases at V and 8 bases at J; junction bases unmatched: 5. Germline V gene lookup returns CDR1 WSHSY and CDR2 SAAADI. This CDR3 has 13 amino acids. CDR3 sequence reads: CATGTSGKDEQFF. The DNA for the CDR3 is TGCGCCACAGGGACTAGCGGGAAGGATGAGCAGTTCTTC.

The V and J genes are TRBV6-1 and TRBJ1-1, with D unresolved. V dropped 6 bases and J dropped 3 bases, with 14 bases sitting between them. CDR1 and CDR2 from the germline V gene are MNHNS and SASEGT. The CDR3 has 14 amino acids. CDR3 sequence reads: CASRRRELDTEAFF. CDR3 in DNA: TGTGCCAGCAGACGGAGGGAATTGGACACTGAAGCTTTCTTT.

The rearrangement uses TRBV7-8 and TRBJ1-3, with D perhaps TRBD1 (5 bases). V gave up 5 bases and J gave up 1 base, with 6 bases separating them. The CDR3 length is 13 residues. Germline CDR1 reads SGHVS; CDR2 reads FQNEAQ. CDR3 DNA: TGTGCCAGCAGCGCAGGGTCTGGAAACACCATATATTTT. It encodes CASSAGSGNTIYF.

The genes are TRBV28 and TRBJ1-3, with 8 positions matching TRBD1. Germline-derived CDR1 and CDR2 are MDHEN and SYDVKM. The CDR3 spans 15 residues. V gave up 4 bases and J gave up 8 bases; unmatched junction bases: 10. CDR3 protein: CASSSLLGQGHTIYF. As DNA, the CDR3 is TGTGCCAGCAGTTCCCTATTAGGACAGGGCCACACCATATATTTT.

V is TRBV7-8 and J is TRBJ1-5; 8 nucleotides align to TRBD1. Germline V gene data show CDR1 as SGHVS and CDR2 as FQNEAQ. The CDR3 spans 17 residues. Trimming cost V 0 bases and J 9 bases; bases outside gene matches: 13. CDR3 DNA sequence: TGTGCCAGCAGCTTAGCGGAAACGGGACAGGCCCCTCGGCCCCAGCATTTT. Protein sequence: CASSLAETGQAPRPQHF.

The V call is TRBV28, the J call TRBJ1-5; D gene uncertain. The V gene's germline CDR1 is MDHEN and CDR2 SYDVKM. V lost 8 bases to trimming and J lost 0 bases, with 5 bases between them. The CDR3 is 12 amino acids. The CDR3 bases are TGTGCCAGCGCGTATAGCAATCAGCCCCAGCATTTT. It translates to CASAYSNQPQHF.

The rearrangement uses TRBV19 and TRBJ2-1; D remains ambiguous. V shed 9 bases and J shed 3 bases, with 12 bases lying between them. This CDR3 region has 13 residues. The germline gives CDR1 LNHDA, CDR2 SQIVND (reference sequence). Here the CDR3 reads CASSNTHYNEQFF. For the CDR3, the DNA is TGTGCCAGCTCGAACACCCACTACAATGAGCAGTTCTTC.

This sequence joins TRBV19 and TRBJ2-5, with unresolved D. CDR3 length: 13 amino acids. Germline CDR1 is LNHDA and CDR2 is SQIVND (reference sequence). V was cut by 5 bases and J by 0 bases, with 7 bases left in between. The DNA of the CDR3 is TGTGCCAGTAGTTCCCAGTACCAAGAGACCCAGTACTTC. Its translation is CASSSQYQETQYF.

This chain's CDR3 is CASSQGLAGGRAYEQYF. The CDR3, as DNA: TGCGCCAGCAGCCAGGGACTAGCGGGGGGCAGGGCCTACGAGCAGTACTTC. The chain couples TRBV4-3 to TRBJ2-7; 15 bases agree with TRBD2. Germline V lookup: CDR1 LGHNA, CDR2 YSLEER. V shed 3 bases and J 2 bases; nucleotides not matched to a gene: 5. The CDR3 is made up of 17 amino acids.

The chain employs TRBV11-2 and TRBJ2-2; D remains unclear. Trimming left V 4 bases short and J 0 bases short, with 18 bases between. Germline CDR1 is SGHAT and CDR2 is FQNNGV. The CDR3 extends over 18 amino acids. The CDR3 spells CASSSRSRVQTNTGELFF. CDR3 DNA: TGTGCCAGCAGCTCTCGGTCTCGGGTTCAGACGAACACCGGGGAGCTGTTTTTT.

This chain links TRBV28 with TRBJ2-1; 9 bases are a match to TRBD2. Trimming removed 2 bases from V and 7 bases from J; junction bases left unmatched: 21. Germline lookup yields CDR1 MDHEN and CDR2 SYDVKM. There are 20 residues in the CDR3. The CDR3, as DNA: TGTGCCAGCAGTTTAAATGGGAGAGGGGTGGCGGGAGGGTCATGGAATGAGCAGTTCTTC. Amino acid sequence: CASSLNGRGVAGGSWNEQFF.

The CDR3: CASSETSSGANVLTF. CDR3 nucleotides: TGTGCCAGCAGCGAAACTAGCTCTGGGGCCAACGTCCTGACTTTC. This chain connects TRBV13 to TRBJ2-6, with a tentative D call TRBD2 (5 bases). V was shortened by 5 bases and J by 0 bases, with 8 bases between the two germline ends. The CDR3 totals 15 residues. Germline values: CDR1 PRHDT, CDR2 FYEKMQ (reference sequence).

The CDR3 sequence is CASRAGGTDTQYF. CDR3 nucleotides: TGTGCCAGTAGGGCGGGGGGAACAGATACGCAGTATTTT. This chain connects TRBV19 to TRBJ2-3; 8 nucleotides line up with TRBD2. Germline V lookup: CDR1 LNHDA, CDR2 SQIVND (reference sequence). The CDR3 loop spans 13 amino acids. The V and J ends lost 6 bases and 3 bases, in that order; junction bases with no gene match: 2. Variable domain in full (rest from reference TRBV19 and TRBJ2-3): DGGITQSPKYLFRKEGQNVTLSCEQNLNHDAMYWYRQDPGQGLRLIYYSQIVNDFQKGDIAEGYSVSREKKESFPLTVTSAQKNPTAFYLCASRAGGTDTQYFGPGTRLTVL.

The J gene is TRBJ2-5, the V gene TRBV5-6; 10 nucleotides agree with TRBD1. The J call is uncertain, as TRBJ2-7 better fits the DNA end. Germline V CDR1 and CDR2: SGHDT, YYEEEE. CDR3 size: 15 residues. In DNA form, the CDR3 reads TGTGCCAGCAGCTTGGGGGGGACAGGGGCCTACGAGCAGTACTTC. Its protein product is CASSLGGTGAYEQYF.

V usage is TRBV5-1 and J usage is TRBJ2-3, with D unresolved. Germline lookup yields CDR1 SGHRS and CDR2 YFSETQ. Trimming shortened V by 0 bases and J by 4 bases, and 6 bases separated the two germline ends. The CDR3 is 13 amino acids. CDR3 nucleotides: TGCGCCAGCAGCTTGGCAGGCGCAGATACGCAGTATTTT. Its protein product is CASSLAGADTQYF. The full variable domain, with the rest looked up from reference TRBV5-1 and TRBJ2-3, is KAGVTQTPRYLIKTRGQQVTLSCSPISGHRSVSWYQQTPGQGLQFLFEYFSETQRNKGNFPGRFSGRQFSNSRSEMNVSTLELGDSALYLCASSLAGADTQYFGPGTRLTVL.

The DNA for the CDR3 is TGCGCCAGCAGCTTGGTCTACAGGGGGGCGAGCTCCTACAATGAGCAGTTCTTC. It encodes CASSLVYRGASSYNEQFF. The chain carries TRBV5-1 and TRBJ2-1; 8 positions match TRBD1. Germline V lookup: CDR1 SGHRS, CDR2 YFSETQ. V lost 0 bases and J lost 0; bases outside the gene matches: 8. This CDR3 comprises 18 residues.

This chain links TRBV6-5 with TRBJ1-6, with D perhaps matching TRBD1 (5 bases). The CDR3 loop spans 15 amino acids. The V and J ends lost 6 bases and 10 bases respectively, with 19 bases between them. CDR1 and CDR2 from the germline V gene are MNHEY and SVGAGI. As DNA, the CDR3 is TGTGCCAGCAGCTCCAGCAGGGATACGAGATCACCCCTCCACTTT. This gives the protein CASSSSRDTRSPLHF.

The rearrangement links TRBV25-1 to TRBJ2-7; TRBD1 agrees at 7 bases. The CDR3 has 14 residues. V was pared by 4 bases and J by 2 bases, with 5 bases of the junction left unmatched. Germline values: CDR1 MGHDK, CDR2 SYGVNS. The CDR3: CASSGPGTAYEQYF. The CDR3 bases are TGTGCCAGCAGTGGTCCCGGGACAGCCTACGAGCAGTACTTC.